This T cell receptor beta chain came from a study of regulatory T cells in long-lasting Graves disease. Study summary: Patients met the persistent Graves' disease definition after over 5 years of antithyroid drugs with positive TSH receptor antibodies.

As to time point: persistent/refractory GD, antithyroid drugs over 5 years with positive TRAb. RNA extracted from PBMCs served as the sequencing template. Patients all came to the study from an endocrinology department in Xi'an, China. The TCR beta library used iRepertoire HTBI primers with Arm-PCR amplification of CDR3. MiXCR was run by TCRdb on the multiplex PCR reads, yielding one entry per CDR3 protein. The sample holds 300,000 to 350,000 distinct CDR3 sequences; roughly a fifth are singletons and the top ten take less than 35%. General observations from the study: Those with persistent Graves' had less TCR diversity than newly diagnosed patients. Favoring TRBV28, TRBJ1-2 and TRBJ2-5 was a feature seen in persistent disease.

With regard to this clonotype: The antigen is undetermined.

Germline CDR1 and CDR2: SGHRS and YFSETQ. The CDR3 is 15 amino acids. J lost 2 bases, V lost 0 bases, and 4 bases had no gene match. The origin of this receptor is a female donor with Graves disease. Specimen: peripheral blood mononuclear cells (PBMCs), collected when the disease was refractory, from a patient treated with antithyroid drugs. The J gene is TRBJ1-1, the V gene TRBV5-1; 7 bases match TRBD1. CDR3 residues: CASSLGDRANTEAFF. CDR3 in DNA: TGCGCCAGCAGCTTGGGGGACAGAGCCAACACTGAAGCTTTCTTT.